This paragraph reports one T cell receptor (beta chain). The source of the sample is a study of response to subunit inactivated influenza vaccine. TCRdb independently ran MiXCR on the RT-PCR reads; one entry per CDR3 protein. The sample holds just under 550,000 distinct CDR3 sequences, around 25% seen once. The same sample was also studied in work on T cells expressing NK-cell markers. From that second work: 5'RACE template switching with UMIs produced the TCR beta cDNA. Of the CD8+ T cells in about 6 donors, roughly 1.0-7.0% belonged to dominant NKG2C+ clonotypes.

Source: CD4+ T cells sorted from PBMCs, taken approximately 12 days after vaccination. The origin of this receptor is a man in his fifties who received an inactivated influenza vaccine.

The CDR3 DNA reads as TGTGCCAGCAGCTCCCAACGGGGACTAGCGGGGGGGCGAGAGACCCAGTACTTC. The encoded protein is CASSSQRGLAGGRETQYF. The V and J genes are TRBV11-2 and TRBJ2-5; TRBD2 aligns across 16 bases. Per germline, CDR1 SGHAT and CDR2 FQNNGV. The V and J ends lost 4 bases and 4 bases, in that order; junction bases with no gene match: 9. The CDR3 totals 18 residues.